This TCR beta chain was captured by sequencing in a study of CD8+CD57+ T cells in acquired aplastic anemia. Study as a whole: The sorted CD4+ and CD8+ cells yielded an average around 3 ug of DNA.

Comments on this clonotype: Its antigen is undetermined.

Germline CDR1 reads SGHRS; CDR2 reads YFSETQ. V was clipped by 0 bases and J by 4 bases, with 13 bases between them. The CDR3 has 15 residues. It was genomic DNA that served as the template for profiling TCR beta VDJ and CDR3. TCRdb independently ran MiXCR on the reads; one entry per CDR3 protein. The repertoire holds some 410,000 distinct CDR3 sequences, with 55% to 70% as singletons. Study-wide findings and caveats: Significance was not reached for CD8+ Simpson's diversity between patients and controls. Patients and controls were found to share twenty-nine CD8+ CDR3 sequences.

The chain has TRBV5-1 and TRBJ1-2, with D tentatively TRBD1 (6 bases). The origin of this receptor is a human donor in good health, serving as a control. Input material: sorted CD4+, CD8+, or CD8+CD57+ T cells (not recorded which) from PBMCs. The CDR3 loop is CASSLGTARGYGYTF. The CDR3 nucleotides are TGCGCCAGCAGCTTGGGGACAGCACGGGGCTATGGCTACACCTTC.